Detailed here is one TCR beta chain. This sample was taken from a study of blood T cell repertoires in COVID-19. Background on the study: Acute and convalescent COVID-19 specimens originated in the United States, Italy and Spain. The cDNA or gDNA used as material had been derived from T cells, B-cell-depleted T cells, or PBMCs.

Germline loops: CDR1 SGHNT, CDR2 YENEEA. Trimming cost V 5 bases and J 5 bases; bases outside gene matches: 10. The CDR3 sequence is 15 residues long. In the study's own analysis: It was from reference gene primer amplification that nucleated cell counts were estimated. Profiling relied on immunoSEQ multiplex PCR, and the TCRdb table lists in-frame clones only, not all of them. Clone size and the V and J calls come from that table; the DNA yielded D and trimming. This sample has approximately 260,000 clones, with roughly 90% found just once. The TCR was taken from a middle-aged woman who had recovered from COVID-19. This chain uses TRBV11-3 with TRBJ2-3, with TRBD2 identical over 7 bases. The sequencing sample was made of peripheral blood. Written as DNA, the CDR3 is TGTGCCAGCAGCAACCCTAGCGGCCCGGGAGATACGCAGTATTTT. Translating it yields CASSNPSGPGDTQYF. The complete variable domain, with remaining parts taken from reference TRBV11-3 and TRBJ2-3, reads EAGVVQSPRYKIIEKKQPVAFWCNPISGHNTLYWYLQNLGQGPELLIRYENEEAVDDSQLPKDRFSAERLKGVDSTLKIQPAELGDSAVYLCASSNPSGPGDTQYFGPGTRLTVL.